Here is one T cell receptor beta chain with its context. Its specificity is not known. The CDR3 is made up of 14 amino acids. With 8 bases removed from V and 5 bases from J, the gap between germline ends came to 18 bases. The germline V gene has CDR1 SGHTA and CDR2 FQGNSA. This sample stems from a study of T cells after yellow fever vaccination. Background on the study: Fractions of low cell number were prepared using SMART-Seq v4 Ultra Low Input. Study outcomes and limitations: It was a small share of clonotypes that appeared in both CD4 and CD8 compartments. After the booster, nearly 98% of CD4 and more than 75% of CD8 primary-response clones were re-detected. Weaker, the secondary response had a peak occurring faster, on day 5 versus 15.

TCRdb reanalysed the 5' RACE reads using MiXCR and keeps one entry per CDR3 protein. The table shows approximately 180,000 distinct CDR3 sequences, with approximately 6.2% occurring only once. The chain has TRBV7-2 and TRBJ1-1, with D maybe TRBD1 (6 bases). The sequence came from a man aged 18 to 29 who received the YFV17D yellow fever vaccine. Material: CD4+ T cells sorted from PBMCs, obtained on the day of the first yellow fever vaccination. The DNA for the CDR3 is TGTGCCAGCCGGGGGGCTGGCGGTGGGACTGAAGCTTTCTTT. It is translated as CASRGAGGGTEAFF.